One TCR beta chain is described in this entry. Other nucleotide sequences from this sample produce the same CDR3. This record belongs to a study of control samples from healthy donors and cancer patients. Data came from immunoSEQ multiplex PCR; TCRdb stores just in-frame clones and leaves some out. The profile shows roughly 170,000 clones, around 94% of them singletons. Source material: blood. The clonotype originates from a woman aged 18 to 35 in good health.

DNA for the CDR3: TGTGCCAGCAGCTTTTGGCAGGGGGGGGGAAACATTCAGTACTTC. Translation gives CASSFWQGGGNIQYF. The chain combines TRBV7-3 with TRBJ2-4; TRBD1 or TRBD2 may be the D gene (7 bases each). Trimming removed 3 bases at V and 6 bases at J, with 15 bases between. Germline V gene sequence: CDR1 SGHTA, CDR2 FQGTGA. The CDR3 contains 15 residues.